The present entry profiles one TCR beta chain with its context. The target of this receptor is not known. Base qualities are missing; no much larger clone stands one base away. The cohort consisted of 650 to 850 healthy bone marrow donors. At the time of sampling, all cohort members were nominally healthy, though unrecorded immune exposures were likely present. The donor tested CMV seropositive, placing the donor among the 289 seropositive members of the cohort. Each donor provided a peripheral blood sample, and peripheral blood mononuclear cells were used for TCR beta sequencing. The Qiagen DNeasy Blood Extraction Kit was used to extract genomic DNA from the blood cell samples. Including the terminal cysteine and phenylalanine, the CDR3 comprises 12 residues. CDR3 DNA is the only sequence kept; it has 36 bases, read in frame from the first base. Per the germline V gene, MDHEN is the CDR1 and SYDVKM is the CDR2. Trimming takes 6 bases from V and 2 bases from J, and the germline ends sit 5 bases apart.

The record originates from a study of cytomegalovirus exposure and HLA in healthy donors (dated by TCRdb to about 2017). For the wider study: An earlier analysis of roughly 610 of the donors reported approximately 260 Gb of sequence data and 117 million unique TCR beta sequences obtained from around 180 million T cells. An early release covering about 600 HLA-typed donors comprised around 300 gigabases of sequencing data and roughly 86 million unique TCR sequences. Among the roughly 400 genotyped donors, around 81% belonged to the genetic ancestry cluster associated with self-reported Caucasian donors. The study aimed to test whether cataloging public T cell receptors could reveal signatures of past pathogen exposure. The study profiled the T cell repertoires of 500 to 800 subjects by immunosequencing and related them to cytomegalovirus serostatus. A separate validation cohort of some 130 different subjects was used in addition to the roughly 700-subject first cohort. High-throughput TCR immunosequencing, statistical association of individual TCRs with disease status, and machine learning were combined to predict cytomegalovirus infection status. A later analysis re-examined previously published TCR beta repertoires from more than 550 donors and added high-resolution HLA genotyping to investigate patterns of TCR occurrence. The later analysis used no new phenotypic data to find candidate immune exposures, relying instead on TCR beta sequences and their occurrence across donors. To decide whether each TCR beta V gene segment behaved as functional or pseudogenic, an earlier analysis of some 600 of the donors relied on high-throughput TCR beta sequencing. Alongside the repertoire data, information on donor age, sex, ethnicity and CMV serostatus was compiled. In a later genetic analysis, genome-wide SNP genotypes for about 65% of the roughly 700 donors were used, and that subset was treated as a discovery cohort. Every repertoire in the discovery cohort had been generated on one and the same sequencing platform. HLA typing covered class I and class II loci at four-digit resolution. Typing coverage varied by locus: roughly 629-630 donors for A, B, C, DRB1 and DQB1; around 560 for DQA1; 606 for DPA1; around 490 for DPB1. Roughly five DR-DQ haplotypes were treated as single units for association and clustering because of strong linkage in the cohort. Across approximately 400 genotyped donors of the cohort, an average of about 240,000 unique TCR beta nucleotide sequences per donor were sequenced, and around 19% of those sequences were non-productive.

On the study overall, not on this receptor specifically: In the study, some 160 TCR beta chains were listed as associated with cytomegalovirus. Presence/absence analyses assumed roughly uniform sequencing depth across donors, an assumption that may not hold. A further reported finding was that TCR beta sequences accurately predicted the HLA-A and HLA-B alleles for most subjects in the first cohort. In a later analysis, several top co-occurrence clusters were reported to appear linked to parvovirus B19, influenza, CMV and Epstein-Barr virus. The 87-base-pair reads could not distinguish some IMGT-functional V segments, including TRBV6-2 and TRBV6-3, so those segments were excluded. In an earlier analysis of some 500 of the donors, most TCR beta V segments appeared in productive rearrangements about 87% or about 30% of the time, broadly matching IMGT annotations. According to the authors, the approach could potentially be generalized to other disease states and immunological phenotypes. A cluster of highly shared sequence variants was judged likely to represent a technical artifact of the sequencing pipeline. While some public TCRs were present in many individuals, most TCR sequences turned up only very rarely across donors. Fewer than 20 rarely observed V segments, including chromosome 9 orphons, were excluded from the earlier analysis of about 600 of the donors because counts were too low. Because HLA typing was missing for some donors at each locus, association tests included only the typed subset. In a later analysis, HLA-associated TCR beta chains were found to be more clonally expanded and to have lower generation probabilities than equally common non-associated chains. This cohort had only TCR beta chains sequenced, and the lack of alpha or paired-chain data limited which features could be detected. In vitro tests confirmed that a few of the cytomegalovirus-associated TCR beta chains recognize cytomegalovirus antigens. Cytomegalovirus status was reported to be diagnosed by the classifier with high specificity and sensitivity in both the original and validation cohorts. In a later analysis, 16,951 TCR beta sequences were associated with specific HLA alleles at a false discovery rate of 0.05. When HLA alleles, especially DR and DQ, strongly co-occurred, attributing TCR associations to individual alleles was difficult. Linkage disequilibrium might explain the correlated functional status among segregating V segments, but an unknown experimental factor could not be ruled out. According to a later analysis, TCR association rates differed among HLA loci, with DRB1 alleles showing the most associated TCRs and HLA-C alleles showing the fewest. The only immune exposure information available for the cohort was CMV serostatus. Compared with the approximately 600-donor mean, donors in an Asian-associated ancestry cluster had fewer N-insertions in productive TCRs, according to a later genetic analysis. An association between a missense DCLRE1C variant and V-gene and J-gene trimming of TCR beta chains was found in a later genetic analysis and replicated in an independent cohort. In a later analysis, most CMV-associated TCR beta chains were found to appear HLA-restricted, with HLA associations seemingly driven largely by CMV exposure.

The method was the immunoSEQ multiplex PCR assay. For the multiplex PCR, a mixture combining 60 forward primers for TCR Vbeta segments and 13 reverse primers for TCR Jbeta segments was used. Amplification of the CDR3 region of rearranged TCR beta genes was performed with a multiplex PCR assay on genomic DNA. On the Illumina HiSeq System, the amplified TCR beta libraries were sequenced as 87-base-pair reads. Per the authors' processing: Across the roughly 640 repertoires, a later analysis counted tens of millions of unique TCR beta chains, approximately 12 million of which were shared by at least two donors. Raw reads were error-corrected and collapsed into unique sequences with a nearest-neighbor algorithm that merged closely related sequences to remove PCR and sequencing errors. Alignment of CDR3 sequences to IMGT reference sequences was used to assign V, D and J gene segments. For a sequence to be retained, at least a six-nucleotide match to both a V gene segment and a J gene segment was required. A rearrangement was called productive if the CDR3 had no stop codons and remained in frame with V and J, and every other rearrangement was called non-productive. Following IMGT convention, CDR3 was defined as the stretch from the second conserved V-encoded cysteine to the conserved J-encoded phenylalanine. Sequences without an unambiguous match to a single V gene segment were excluded from the earlier analysis of over 500 of the donors. In an earlier analysis of a few hundred of the donors, V segments were called functional above 56.7% productive rearrangements and were called segregating when the between-donor standard deviation exceeded 5%. A statistical classification framework was developed to diagnose cytomegalovirus status using the catalog of TCR beta chain sequences. In a later analysis, V and J genes were assigned by comparing TCR nucleotide sequences against IMGT/GENE-DB human TR gene sequences. The TCRdist pipeline was used in a later analysis to assign CDR3 sequences and most-parsimonious VDJ recombination scenarios. A later analysis defined each TCR beta chain by its CDR3 amino acid sequence plus V-gene family, and excluded reads lacking a unique V-gene family. In a later analysis, fewer than 600 highly shared, low-generation-probability nucleotide sequences were removed to address suspected cross-contamination and a sequencing artifact. In a later analysis, a clonal expansion index was calculated for each public chain from normalized within-repertoire ranks of inferred template counts. In a later analysis, generation probabilities were computed using a VDJ recombination model fitted to out-of-frame rearrangements, and the results were checked against IGoR. In a later analysis, TCR-TCR, TCR-HLA and TCR-CMV co-occurrence was scored with hypergeometric tests, and a repertoire-size bias correction was applied to TCR pairs. False discovery rates were estimated in a later analysis by permuting HLA or CMV assignments 20 times. In a later analysis, co-occurring TCRs were grouped using DBSCAN, and TCRdist sequence similarity was added for clustering within HLA-allele-positive subsets. For co-occurrence clustering, repertoires with fewer than 30,000 or more than 120,000 public chains were excluded, along with roughly 5 repertoires with anomalous nucleotide sharing. The table comes from immuneACCESS by way of TCRdb, which keeps in-frame sequences with V and J called. Part of the clones is missing from these tables; in studies checked, under half for an unresolved V gene and the rest for unknown reasons. V, J and clone size are those of that table, while D and trimming were read from the DNA. For this sample the table gives approximately 140,000 clones, of which 65% to 80% were detected only once. Jointly, the top ten make up 8.8% of the sample.

This receptor was obtained from a woman between 50 and 59 years old in good health and CMV-seropositive. Sequencing was performed on PBMCs. The V gene is TRBV28 and the J gene is TRBJ1-3, with the identity of the D gene unclear. The DNA sequence is given as TGTGCCAGCAGCCCTGCTGGAAACACCATATATTTT. Protein translation: CASSPAGNTIYF. Where the CDR3 stops, the reference TRBV28 and TRBJ1-3 genes take over; the full variable domain is DVKVTQSSRYLVKRTGEKVFLECVQDMDHENMFWYRQDPGLGLRLIYFSYDVKMKEKGDIPEGYSVSREKKERFSLILESASTNQTSMYLCASSPAGNTIYFGEGSWLTVV.